This TCR beta chain was sequenced during a study of shared clonotypes between healthy human individuals. Overall study results and limits: What rarefaction showed was incomplete sorted-subset sequencing despite large depth.

On this clone: Antigen specificity is unknown.

V was cut by 0 bases and J by 5 bases, with 8 bases left in between. The CDR3 is 13 amino acids. In germline, CDR1 is MNHEY, CDR2 SMNVEV (reference sequence). Clones were read by immunoSEQ multiplex PCR, and TCRdb kept only the in-frame ones, dropping some. The table has approximately 640,000 clones, 90% seen once. The study drew all its donors from Caucasian adults living in Nashville, Tennessee. This sequence originates from a man aged 18 to 29 in good health. Some clones in this sample may be carry-over from other donors' samples. The chain uses TRBV27 and TRBJ2-7, with D unresolved. The material sequenced was memory CD8+ T cells from PBMCs. Subset here: CD45RO+ cells pooled with CCR7-negative TemRA cells. The chain's CDR3 is CASSLSRIHEQYF. The CDR3 DNA sequence: TGTGCCAGCAGTTTATCTAGGATCCACGAGCAGTACTTC.